This T cell receptor beta chain was recovered during a study of shared clonotypes between healthy human individuals. Study results and limitations: Few donors restricted represented genetic and exposure-history diversity.

About this clone itself: The antigen is not known.

Original processing methods: Sequence data from immunoSEQ were junction-only and lacked quality scores; consequently, filtering differed. Method: immunoSEQ multiplex PCR; TCRdb's copy keeps in-frame clones and lacks some. For V, J and clone size, that table is used; D and trimming come from the DNA. The sample contains roughly 2.1 million clones, roughly 91% of which appear only once. Germline CDR1 is MNHEY and CDR2 is SMNVEV (reference sequence). This CDR3 contains 15 residues. The V end lost 0 bases, the J end lost 3 bases, and 11 bases lay between the germline ends. The naive CD8 population came from CD45RO-negative cells selected for CCR7, without terminally differentiated effector memory CD45RA+ cells. Each sample came from a Caucasian adult donor living in Nashville, Tennessee.

This chain uses TRBV27 with TRBJ1-2; D possibly corresponds to TRBD1 (5 bases). The sequenced material came from naive CD8+ T cells from PBMCs. The TCR was taken from a man between 18 and 29 years old in good health. Some clones in this sample may be carry-over from other donors' samples. CDR3 sequence reads: CASSLSFWGDYGYTF. The CDR3 DNA is TGTGCCAGCAGTTTATCGTTTTGGGGGGACTATGGCTACACCTTC.